These 4 T cell receptor beta chains were all obtained from the same sample, sequenced in a study of control samples from healthy donors and cancer patients. The protocol was immunoSEQ multiplex PCR, while the TCRdb copy is restricted to in-frame clones and leaves out a portion. The sample contains about 150,000 clones, 90% to 95% of which appear only once. The sequenced sample was blood. These receptor sequences come from a man aged 35-49 years in good health.

On this clone itself: The junction departs from germline at one end; a sequencing error may be responsible. The chain joins TRBV19 to TRBJ1-2; D unresolved. This CDR3 is 13 amino acids long. Germline CDR1 and CDR2: LNHDA and SQIVND (reference sequence). CDR3 sequence reads: CASRAEPNYDYTF. Here the CDR3 DNA reads TGTGCCAGTAGGGCAGAGCCTAACTATGACTACACCTTC.

This chain connects TRBV19 to TRBJ1-2, with D tentatively TRBD1 (5 bases). Germline V gives CDR1 LNHDA, CDR2 SQIVND (reference sequence). V was clipped by 4 bases and J by 8 bases, with 17 bases between them. The CDR3 is 14 residues long. This CDR3 is CASSRGDGPYGYTF. Written as DNA, the CDR3 is TGTGCCAGTAGTAGGGGGGACGGACCTTACGGCTACACCTTC.

This chain uses TRBV3-1 (or the pseudogene TRBV3-2) with TRBJ2-3; no clear D. Germline V gene data show CDR1 as LGHDT and CDR2 as YNNKEL (reference sequence). There are 13 residues in the CDR3. V was pared by 0 bases and J by 7 bases, with 8 bases between. CDR3 in DNA: TGTGCCAGCAGCCAAGATGACTCTAATACGCAGTATTTT. Translating it yields CASSQDDSNTQYF.

The V and J genes are TRBV27 and TRBJ2-7, with a possible D match to TRBD1 (6 bases). The germline V and J ends were trimmed by 2 bases and 0 bases, with 17 bases remaining between them. Per the germline V gene, CDR1 is MNHEY and CDR2 is SMNVEV (reference sequence). This CDR3 contains 17 residues. In nucleotides, the CDR3 is TGTGCCAGCAGTTTAAGTGACCGGACAGCGAGCTCCTACGAGCAGTACTTC. Encoded protein: CASSLSDRTASSYEQYF.